The 16 T cell receptor beta chains given below trace back to one sample, sequenced in a study of blood T cell repertoires in COVID-19. TCRdb keeps only in-frame clones here, not all; method: immunoSEQ multiplex PCR. The sample shows some 170,000 clones, 65% to 90% of them seen only once. The specimen was PBMCs or T cells enriched from blood (not recorded which). All receptors derive from a man between 45 and 60 years old who had recovered from COVID-19.

This CDR3 reads CSATQGYGYTF. As DNA, the CDR3 is TGCAGTGCGACTCAGGGATACGGCTACACCTTC. J is TRBJ1-2 and V is TRBV20-1; a possible D gene is TRBD1 (5 bases). CDR1 is DFQATT, CDR2 SNEGSKA, per germline (reference sequence). The V gene lost 6 bases and the J gene lost 8 bases, with 13 bases spanning the gap. The CDR3 spans 11 residues.

The chain employs TRBV7-9 and TRBJ1-4, with unresolved D. Germline assignment: CDR1 SEHNR and CDR2 FQNEAQ (reference sequence). Trimming took 1 base from V and 7 from J, leaving 7 bases between them. This CDR3 comprises 13 residues. The CDR3 loop reads CASSLGAAEKLFF. The CDR3, as DNA: TGTGCCAGCAGCTTAGGGGCAGCTGAAAAACTGTTTTTT.

In this sample, this clone turned up once. The chain is built from TRBV11-2 and TRBJ1-1; TRBD1 matches 12 bases. Germline V gene data show CDR1 as SGHAT and CDR2 as FQNNGV. V lost 1 base to trimming and J lost 0 bases; unmatched junction nucleotides: 3. This CDR3 region has 17 residues. The CDR3 protein is CASSLGGQGAVNTEAFF. The CDR3 DNA is TGTGCCAGCAGCTTAGGGGGACAGGGGGCCGTGAACACTGAAGCTTTCTTT.

This clone was counted once. The chain combines TRBV29-1 with TRBJ2-1; D is possibly TRBD2 (5 bases). This CDR3 comprises 12 residues. V was shortened by 7 bases and J by 6 bases, with 13 bases between the two germline ends. CDR1 SQVTM and CDR2 ANQGSEA come from the germline V gene. CDR3 in DNA: TGCAGCGGGAGGACGGCGTCCAATGAGCAGTTCTTC. Its translation is CSGRTASNEQFF.

The chain links TRBV18 to TRBJ2-1; TRBD1 matches 8 bases. Germline CDR1 reads KGHSH; CDR2 reads LQKENI. V lost 6 bases, J lost 6 bases, and 10 bases stayed unmatched. There are 15 residues in the CDR3. In DNA, the CDR3 is TGTGCCAGCTCGTCAACAGGGGGATTTTTCAATGAGCAGTTCTTC. Encoded protein: CASSSTGGFFNEQFF.

The genes are TRBV21-1 and TRBJ2-7; TRBD2, the table's D call, was not compared with the DNA. TRBV21-1 is classified as a pseudogene. CDR3 length: 16 amino acids. The CDR3 DNA reads TGTGCCAGCAGCAAGGTCCGGAGACGCCATCCCTACGAGCAGTACTTC. Translation: CASSKVRRRHPYEQYF.

The rearrangement joins TRBV2 to TRBJ1-5; TRBD1 matches 8 bases. There are 14 residues in the CDR3. The germline V gene encodes CDR1 SNHLY and CDR2 FYNNEI. The J segment lost 2 bases and the V segment lost 5 bases, leaving 2 bases of the junction unmatched. CDR3 amino acids: CASSMTGGNQPQHF. The CDR3 DNA is TGTGCCAGCAGTATGACAGGGGGCAATCAGCCCCAGCATTTT.

The chain joins TRBV18 to TRBJ2-3; TRBD2 matches at 11 bases. CDR1 and CDR2 (germline): KGHSH, LQKENI. The CDR3 has 18 amino acids. J gave up 0 bases and V 8 bases, and 13 bases lay outside the gene matches. DNA of the CDR3: TGTGCCAGCGCACGCGGAGGACTAGCGGGCACCAGCACAGATACGCAGTATTTT. This sequence encodes CASARGGLAGTSTDTQYF.

This clone was detected a few times. The J gene is TRBJ1-6, the V gene TRBV28; TRBD1 aligns across 8 bases. The CDR3 has 16 residues. Trimming removed 7 bases from V and 8 bases from J; junction bases left unmatched: 13. Germline values: CDR1 MDHEN, CDR2 SYDVKM. For the CDR3, the DNA is TGTGCCAGCACCTTTACTCCGGGACAGGTATATTCACCCCTCCACTTT. Translated, it gives CASTFTPGQVYSPLHF. The full variable domain, with the rest looked up from reference TRBV28 and TRBJ1-6, is DVKVTQSSRYLVKRTGEKVFLECVQDMDHENMFWYRQDPGLGLRLIYFSYDVKMKEKGDIPEGYSVSREKKERFSLILESASTNQTSMYLCASTFTPGQVYSPLHFGNGTRLTVT.

This clone was detected once. This chain joins TRBV5-1 and TRBJ2-3, with 7 positions matching TRBD2. This CDR3 is 15 amino acids long. CDR1 SGHRS and CDR2 YFSETQ come from the germline V gene. Losses at the gene ends were 4 bases for V and 1 base for J; bases not matched to a gene: 6. CDR3 DNA sequence: TGCGCCAGCAGCCCCCCTAGCGGAGGCACAGATACGCAGTATTTT. As protein: CASSPPSGGTDTQYF. Together with reference TRBV5-1 and TRBJ2-3, the CDR3 gives the full variable domain: KAGVTQTPRYLIKTRGQQVTLSCSPISGHRSVSWYQQTPGQGLQFLFEYFSETQRNKGNFPGRFSGRQFSNSRSEMNVSTLELGDSALYLCASSPPSGGTDTQYFGPGTRLTVL.

This chain connects TRBV28 to TRBJ1-2, with a possible D match to TRBD1 (5 bases). This CDR3 contains 14 residues. V dropped 7 bases and J dropped 2 bases, with 14 bases sitting between them. Germline lookup yields CDR1 MDHEN and CDR2 SYDVKM. This CDR3 reads CASIPGPPNYGYTF. The CDR3 coding sequence is TGTGCCAGCATTCCAGGGCCACCGAACTATGGCTACACCTTC.

The chain couples TRBV18 to TRBJ1-4; TRBD1 agrees at 10 bases. The germline V gene has CDR1 KGHSH and CDR2 LQKENI. The CDR3 consists of 20 residues. With 3 bases clipped from V and 3 bases from J, the junction kept 16 bases outside the gene matches. The CDR3, as DNA: TGTGCCAGCTCACCCCCAGAACCCGACAGGGGGCTACGAGCTAATGAAAAACTGTTTTTT. As protein: CASSPPEPDRGLRANEKLFF.

This chain uses TRBV5-6 with TRBJ1-5; a weak D match, TRBD1 (5 bases). The germline V gene has CDR1 SGHDT and CDR2 YYEEEE. The CDR3 spans 17 residues. V lost 0 bases, J lost 1 base, and 14 bases lay in between. In nucleotides, the CDR3 is TGTGCCAGCAGCTTGGCGCGTAGGGGCATAAGCAATCAGCCCCAGCATTTT. As protein: CASSLARRGISNQPQHF.

The J gene is TRBJ2-5, the V gene TRBV9; no definite D call. The CDR3 covers 15 residues. The germline V and J ends were trimmed by 3 bases and 0 bases, with 12 bases remaining between them. Per germline, CDR1 SGDLS and CDR2 YYNGEE. CDR3 loop: CASSARLEYQETQYF. The CDR3, as DNA: TGTGCCAGCAGCGCTCGATTGGAGTACCAAGAGACCCAGTACTTC.

V is TRBV14 and J is TRBJ1-1, with D perhaps TRBD1 (5 bases). The V and J ends lost 2 bases and 4 bases respectively, with 8 bases between them. The CDR3 consists of 13 residues. Looked up from germline, CDR1 is SGHDN and CDR2 is FVKESK. The chain's CDR3 is CASSQQGTTEAFF. CDR3 DNA sequence: TGTGCCAGCAGCCAACAGGGTACCACTGAAGCTTTCTTT.

The sample holds one count of this clone. CDR3 nucleotides: TGTGCCAGCACTCCCAGGCAGAGCCACACTGAAGCTTTCTTT. It translates to CASTPRQSHTEAFF. This rearrangement joins TRBV6-5 to TRBJ1-1, with D uncertain. This CDR3 is built from 14 residues. V was trimmed by 7 bases and J by 3 bases, leaving 15 bases between them. Looked up from germline, CDR1 is MNHEY and CDR2 is SVGAGI.